This TCR beta chain was identified during a study of Graves' ophthalmopathy and Graves' hyperthyroidism. Study background: Peripheral blood was obtained at first diagnosis, ahead of any treatment.

Broader study findings: The model flagged ophthalmopathy progression at approximately 66% sensitivity and 72% to 80% specificity. Most clonotypes expanded in thyroid above 0.001 frequency were present in blood too.

The study amplified TCR beta CDR3 regions using RNA transcripts. First-round RT-PCR relied on HTBI primers, and a second-round multiplex PCR came next. MiXCR, applied by TCRdb to the multiplex PCR reads, yields one record per CDR3 protein. Of about 400,000 distinct CDR3 sequences in the sample, around 16% were seen once. The CDR3 is 15 amino acids. The germline V gene encodes CDR1 SGHTA and CDR2 FQGNSA. V was clipped by 3 bases and J by 9 bases; unmatched bases: 6. Ophthalmopathy donors were characterized by moderate-to-severe activity, CAS of at least 3, NOSPECS of at least 4, and duration under 3 months. Many counts were recorded for this clonotype. The antigen remains undetermined.

This clonotype was sampled from a woman between 18 and 30 years old with Graves' ophthalmopathy. V and J are TRBV7-2 and TRBJ1-6; TRBD1 agrees at 9 bases. Sequencing input: peripheral blood. The CDR3 loop reads CASSFNRGQFSPLHF. The CDR3 coding sequence is TGTGCCAGCAGCTTCAACAGGGGGCAATTTTCACCCCTCCACTTT. The full variable domain, completed using reference TRBV7-2 and TRBJ1-6, is GAGVSQSPSNKVTEKGKDVELRCDPISGHTALYWYRQSLGQGLEFLIYFQGNSAPDKSGLPSDRFSAERTGGSVSTLTIQRTQQEDSAVYLCASSFNRGQFSPLHFGNGTRLTVT.